This T cell receptor beta chain was observed in a study of blood T cell repertoires in COVID-19. Study-wide background: COVID-19 samples collected from the United States, Italy and Spain covered acute and convalescent phases.

Germline CDR1 SGHTA, CDR2 FQGNSA. The CDR3 is made up of 14 amino acids. J lost 5 bases, V lost 10 bases, and 10 bases had no gene match. Per the original data handling: Estimates of nucleated cell counts were drawn from the amplification of reference gene primers. The assay was immunoSEQ multiplex PCR, and TCRdb's table has in-frame clones only and misses some. The V and J calls and clone size are taken from that table; D and trimming were inferred from the DNA. The sample yields 100,000 to 150,000 clones, less than 90% seen once. Specimen: peripheral blood. The rearrangement uses TRBV7-2 and TRBJ2-5; 10 positions match TRBD1. The TCR comes from a woman in her 30s who had recovered from COVID-19. The CDR3, as DNA: TGTGCCATCGCCCGGGACAGGGGATCGGAGACCCAGTACTTC. Translating it yields CAIARDRGSETQYF. Supplemented by reference TRBV7-2 and TRBJ2-5, the full variable domain reads GAGVSQSPSNKVTEKGKDVELRCDPISGHTALYWYRQSLGQGLEFLIYFQGNSAPDKSGLPSDRFSAERTGGSVSTLTIQRTQQEDSAVYLCAIARDRGSETQYFGPGTRLLVL.